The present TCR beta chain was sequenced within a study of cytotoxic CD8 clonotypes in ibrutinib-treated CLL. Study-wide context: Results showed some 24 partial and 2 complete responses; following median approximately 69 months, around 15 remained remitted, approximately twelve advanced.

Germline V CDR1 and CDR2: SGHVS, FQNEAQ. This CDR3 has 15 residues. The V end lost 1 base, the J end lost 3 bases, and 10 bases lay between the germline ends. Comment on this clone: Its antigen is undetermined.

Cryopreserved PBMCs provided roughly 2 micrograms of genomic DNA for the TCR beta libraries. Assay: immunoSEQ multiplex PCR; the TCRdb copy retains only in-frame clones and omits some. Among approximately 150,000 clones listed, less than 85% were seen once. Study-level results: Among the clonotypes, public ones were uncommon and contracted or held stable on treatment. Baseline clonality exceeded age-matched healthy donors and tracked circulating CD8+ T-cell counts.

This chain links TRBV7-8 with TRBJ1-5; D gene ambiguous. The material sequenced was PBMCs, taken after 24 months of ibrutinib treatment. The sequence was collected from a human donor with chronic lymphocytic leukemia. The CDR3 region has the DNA TGTGCCAGCAGCTTAGGGTCAGTAACCAATCAGCCCCAGCATTTT. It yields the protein CASSLGSVTNQPQHF.